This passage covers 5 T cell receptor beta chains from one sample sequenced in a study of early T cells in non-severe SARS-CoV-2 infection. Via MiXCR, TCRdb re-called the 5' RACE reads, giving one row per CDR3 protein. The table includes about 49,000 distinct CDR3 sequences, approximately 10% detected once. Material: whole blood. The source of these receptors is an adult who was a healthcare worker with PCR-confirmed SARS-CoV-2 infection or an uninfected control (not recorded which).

CDR3 coding DNA: TGCAGCGTTGACAGGGAAAGTACTGAAGCTTTCTTT. Encoded protein: CSVDRESTEAFF. The J gene is TRBJ1-1, the V gene TRBV29-1, with D tentatively TRBD1 (5 bases). Per germline, CDR1 SQVTM and CDR2 ANQGSEA. The CDR3 contains 12 residues. Trimming shortened V by 3 bases and J by 5 bases, and 10 bases separated the two germline ends.

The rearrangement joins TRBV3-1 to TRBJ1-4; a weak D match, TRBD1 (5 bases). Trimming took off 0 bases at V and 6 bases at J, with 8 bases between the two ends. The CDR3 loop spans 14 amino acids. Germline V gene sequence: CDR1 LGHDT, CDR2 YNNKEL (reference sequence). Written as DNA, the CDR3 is TGTGCCAGCAGCCAAGATCTGGGGGATGAAAAACTGTTTTTT. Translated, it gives CASSQDLGDEKLFF.

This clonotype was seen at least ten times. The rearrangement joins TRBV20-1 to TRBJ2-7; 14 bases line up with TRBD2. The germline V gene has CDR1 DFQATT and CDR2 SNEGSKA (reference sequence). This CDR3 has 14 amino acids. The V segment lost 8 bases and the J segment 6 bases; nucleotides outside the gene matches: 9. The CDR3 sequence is CSSSGTSGRGEQYF. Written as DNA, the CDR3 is TGCAGTTCCTCCGGGACTAGCGGGAGAGGCGAGCAGTACTTC.

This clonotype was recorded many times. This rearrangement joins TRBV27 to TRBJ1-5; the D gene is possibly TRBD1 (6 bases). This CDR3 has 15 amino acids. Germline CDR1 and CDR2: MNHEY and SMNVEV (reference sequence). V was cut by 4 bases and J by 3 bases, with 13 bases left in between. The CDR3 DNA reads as TGTGCCAGCAGTTCAAACAGGGACCACAATCAGCCCCAGCATTTT. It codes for CASSSNRDHNQPQHF.

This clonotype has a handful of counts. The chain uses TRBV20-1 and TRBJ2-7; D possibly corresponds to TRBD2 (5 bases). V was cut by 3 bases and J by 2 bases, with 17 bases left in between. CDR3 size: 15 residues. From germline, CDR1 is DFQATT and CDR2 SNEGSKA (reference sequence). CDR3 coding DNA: TGCAGTGCTAGTGCAGCGGCCGATAGGGCCTACGAGCAGTACTTC. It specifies CSASAAADRAYEQYF.